This TCR beta chain stems from a study of metastatic and nonmetastatic thyroid tumors. This clone was observed a few times. As yet, its antigen is unknown. The V and J ends lost 3 bases and 4 bases respectively, with 7 bases between them. The CDR3 spans 13 residues. Whole-study findings and limits: Reportedly, malignant thyroid tumors had significantly higher TCR beta diversity than benign nodules, in blood and tumor.

Ahead of thyroid surgery, no patient had received treatment of any kind. Using MiXCR, TCRdb re-called clones from the PCR reads. The repertoire holds fewer than 13,000 clones, with about 25% as singletons. The source material was tumor tissue. The receptor comes from a female donor with papillary thyroid cancer or a benign thyroid nodule (not recorded which). Some clones in this sample may be carry-over from other donors' samples. The chain joins TRBV12-3 or TRBV12-4 to TRBJ1-5; D call uncertain. The CDR3 loop is CASSLIRNQPQHF. The CDR3 nucleotides are TGTGCCAGCAGTTTGATCAGGAATCAGCCCCAGCATTTT.